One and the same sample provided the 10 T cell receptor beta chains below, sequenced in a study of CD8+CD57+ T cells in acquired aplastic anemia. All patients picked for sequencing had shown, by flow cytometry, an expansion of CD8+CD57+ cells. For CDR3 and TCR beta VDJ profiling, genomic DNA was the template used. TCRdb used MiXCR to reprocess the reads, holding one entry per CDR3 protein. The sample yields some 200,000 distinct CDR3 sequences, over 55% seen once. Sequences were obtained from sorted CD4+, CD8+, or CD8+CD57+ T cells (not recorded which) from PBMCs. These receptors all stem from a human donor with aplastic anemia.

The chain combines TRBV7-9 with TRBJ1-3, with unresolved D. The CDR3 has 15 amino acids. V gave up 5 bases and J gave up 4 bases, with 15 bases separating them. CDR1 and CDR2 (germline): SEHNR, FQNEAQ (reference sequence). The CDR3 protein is CASSRPDSLGNTIYF. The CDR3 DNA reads TGTGCCAGCAGCCGGCCGGACTCTCTCGGAAACACCATATATTTT.

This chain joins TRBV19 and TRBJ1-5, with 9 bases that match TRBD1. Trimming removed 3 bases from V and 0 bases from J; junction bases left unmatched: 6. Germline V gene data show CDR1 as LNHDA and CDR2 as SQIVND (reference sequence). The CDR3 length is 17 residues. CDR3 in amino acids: CASSMVRDRDSNQPQHF. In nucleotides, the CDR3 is TGTGCCAGTAGTATGGTCCGGGACAGGGATAGCAATCAGCCCCAGCATTTT.

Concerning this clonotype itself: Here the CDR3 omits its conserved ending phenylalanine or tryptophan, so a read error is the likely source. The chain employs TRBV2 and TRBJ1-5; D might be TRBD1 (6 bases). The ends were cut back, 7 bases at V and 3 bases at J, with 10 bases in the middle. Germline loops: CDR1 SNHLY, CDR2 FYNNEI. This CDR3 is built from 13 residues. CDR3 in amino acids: CASKQGNNQPQHS. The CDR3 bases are TGTGCCAGCAAACAGGGTAACAATCAGCCCCAGCATTCT.

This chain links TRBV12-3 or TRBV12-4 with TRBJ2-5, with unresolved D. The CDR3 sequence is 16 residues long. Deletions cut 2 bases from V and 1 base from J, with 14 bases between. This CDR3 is CASSLSQVPAQETQYF. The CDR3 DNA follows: TGTGCCAGCAGTTTAAGCCAGGTACCCGCCCAAGAGACCCAGTACTTC.

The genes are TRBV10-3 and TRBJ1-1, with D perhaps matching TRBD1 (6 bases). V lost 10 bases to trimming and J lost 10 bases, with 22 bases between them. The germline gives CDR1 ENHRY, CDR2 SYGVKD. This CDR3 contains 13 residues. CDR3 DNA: TGTGCCAGCAGCTCCGGGACAACAGTAGTAGCTTTCTTT. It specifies CASSSGTTVVAFF.

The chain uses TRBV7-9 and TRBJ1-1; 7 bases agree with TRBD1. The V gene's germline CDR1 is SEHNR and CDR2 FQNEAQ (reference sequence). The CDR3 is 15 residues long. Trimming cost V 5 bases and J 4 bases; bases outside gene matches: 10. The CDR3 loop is CASSQDRSRGTEAFF. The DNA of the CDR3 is TGTGCCAGCAGCCAGGACAGGTCAAGGGGCACTGAAGCTTTCTTT.

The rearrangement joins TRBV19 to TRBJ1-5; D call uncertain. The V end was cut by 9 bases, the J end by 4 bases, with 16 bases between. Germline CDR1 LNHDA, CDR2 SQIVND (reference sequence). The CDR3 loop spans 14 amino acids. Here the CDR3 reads CASLLRAGNQPQHF. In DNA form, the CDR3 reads TGTGCCAGCTTACTCCGCGCGGGGAATCAGCCCCAGCATTTT.

The CDR3 sequence is CASSPEGDPISLHF. Written as DNA, the CDR3 is TGTGCCAGCAGCCCAGAAGGGGACCCCATCTCCCTCCACTTT. The rearrangement joins TRBV7-9 to TRBJ1-6; D perhaps matches TRBD1 (5 bases). Trimming took 5 bases from V and 14 from J, leaving 19 bases between them. The CDR3 consists of 14 residues. Germline V lookup: CDR1 SEHNR, CDR2 FQNEAQ (reference sequence).

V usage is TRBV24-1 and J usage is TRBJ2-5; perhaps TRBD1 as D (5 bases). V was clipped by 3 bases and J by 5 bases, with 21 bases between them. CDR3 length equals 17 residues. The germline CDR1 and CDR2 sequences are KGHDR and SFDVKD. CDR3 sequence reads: CATSDAQDGRFGETQYF. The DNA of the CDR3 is TGTGCCACCAGTGATGCACAGGACGGCCGATTCGGGGAGACCCAGTACTTC.

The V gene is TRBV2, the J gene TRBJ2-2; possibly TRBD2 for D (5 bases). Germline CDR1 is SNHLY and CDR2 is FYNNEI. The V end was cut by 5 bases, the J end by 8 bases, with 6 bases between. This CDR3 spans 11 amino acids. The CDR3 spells CASSREGELFF. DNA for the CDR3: TGTGCCAGCAGTAGGGAGGGGGAGCTGTTTTTT.